This T cell receptor beta chain originates from a study of T cells after posttransplantation cyclophosphamide. Study findings and constraints: TRB clonality was highly associated with recipient CMV seropositivity and reactivation. Later blood repertoires were often dominated by clones from the donor CD8+ memory compartment. Tissue-infiltrating T cells from skin or gut overlapped little with blood T cells.

Points on this clone: Its antigen is unknown.

Peripheral blood was collected from the related graft donor on the marrow donation day. V lost 0 bases and J lost 10; bases outside the gene matches: 15. Germline CDR1 and CDR2: LGHNA and YSLEER. The CDR3 runs to 17 residues. The assay was immunoSEQ multiplex PCR, and TCRdb's table has in-frame clones only and misses some. The table has under 15,000 clones, about 80% seen once; the top ten hold roughly 0.83%. The gene calls are TRBV4-3 and TRBJ1-1; 9 bases map to TRBD1. This TCR was recovered from a man aged 45 to 65 in good health, CMV-negative, and a related stem cell transplant donor. The sample comprised memory CD4+ T cells sorted from PBMCs. CDR3 in amino acids: CASSQDLGQGGFRGAFF. CDR3 DNA: TGCGCCAGCAGCCAAGACTTGGGACAGGGAGGTTTTCGGGGAGCTTTCTTT.